These 31 T cell receptor beta chains were sequenced from one sample in a study of blood T cell repertoires in COVID-19. The data were produced by immunoSEQ multiplex PCR, yet TCRdb's version contains in-frame clones alone and is incomplete. The sample has roughly 200,000 clones, 87% seen once. The sample taken for sequencing was peripheral blood. These receptor sequences come from a man in his 60s with active or convalescent COVID-19.

V usage is TRBV21-1 and J usage is TRBJ2-1; the DNA was not compared with TRBD1, the D call given in the table. TRBV21-1 is a documented pseudogene. CDR3 length: 16 residues. CDR3 nucleotides: TGTGCCAGCAGCGCATTCGACAGGGAAGGCTACAATGAGCAGTTCTTC. Translation: CASSAFDREGYNEQFF.

V gene TRBV6-4 combines with J gene TRBJ2-3; 9 bases map to TRBD2. CDR1 MRHNA and CDR2 SNTAGT come from the germline V gene. With 6 bases clipped from V and 3 bases from J, the junction kept 7 bases outside the gene matches. The CDR3 sequence is 15 residues long. The CDR3 sequence is CASRDTSGRTDTQYF. The CDR3 DNA follows: TGTGCCAGCAGAGATACTAGCGGGCGAACAGATACGCAGTATTTT.

The chain has TRBV6-5 and TRBJ2-1; 8 positions agree with TRBD2. After removal of 5 bases from V and 2 bases from J, the junction contained 2 bases not matched to a gene. Germline CDR1 MNHEY, CDR2 SVGAGI. The CDR3 has 14 residues. CDR3 nucleotides: TGTGCCAGCAGTACCGGGGGGGCCTACAATGAGCAGTTCTTC. Its protein is CASSTGGAYNEQFF.

V usage is TRBV11-2 and J usage is TRBJ2-3; 8 nucleotides align to TRBD2. The junction had 2 bases not matched to a gene; V was cut back by 1 base and J by 2 bases. Looked up from germline, CDR1 is SGHAT and CDR2 is FQNNGV. The CDR3 runs 15 residues. CDR3 bases: TGTGCCAGCAGCTTAGTGCGGGGGGCCACAGATACGCAGTATTTT. This codes for CASSLVRGATDTQYF.

The chain combines TRBV5-1 with TRBJ2-5; 7 bases are a match to TRBD1. Germline V gene lookup returns CDR1 SGHRS and CDR2 YFSETQ. This CDR3 is 16 amino acids long. The junction had 9 bases not matched to a gene; V was cut back by 4 bases and J by 0 bases. DNA for the CDR3: TGCGCCAGCAGCCTAGGTTCGACAGGGTACCAAGAGACCCAGTACTTC. It translates to CASSLGSTGYQETQYF.

The chain employs TRBV5-1 and TRBJ1-2; tentative D call: TRBD1 (5 bases). There are 14 residues in the CDR3. V lost 4 bases and J 6 bases, leaving 16 bases between the germline ends. Germline loops: CDR1 SGHRS, CDR2 YFSETQ. CDR3 in amino acids: CASSPGGGGDGYTF. The CDR3 DNA reads as TGCGCCAGCAGCCCCGGTGGGGGAGGAGATGGCTACACCTTC.

The chain is built from TRBV2 and TRBJ2-7; 8 bases match TRBD1. The germline V gene has CDR1 SNHLY and CDR2 FYNNEI. Trimming took 5 bases from V and 4 from J; bases not matched to a gene: 7. This CDR3 is built from 14 residues. Here the CDR3 reads CASSPTGGSYEQYF. CDR3 coding DNA: TGTGCCAGCAGTCCCACAGGGGGATCTTACGAGCAGTACTTC.

CDR3 sequence: CASSVALQANNSPLHF. The CDR3 coding sequence is TGTGCCAGCAGCGTAGCTCTCCAGGCCAATAATTCACCCCTCCACTTT. J is TRBJ1-6 and V is TRBV9; no clear D. CDR1 SGDLS and CDR2 YYNGEE come from the germline V gene. This CDR3 comprises 16 residues. Trimming removed 0 bases from V and 5 bases from J, with 12 bases in between.

The CDR3 loop is CASSGYRGLGNQPQHF. In DNA, the CDR3 is TGTGCCAGCAGTGGTTACAGGGGGCTAGGGAATCAGCCCCAGCATTTT. The rearrangement links TRBV6-1 to TRBJ1-5, with 9 bases matching TRBD1. The ends lost 4 bases at V and 4 bases at J; junction bases unmatched: 8. The CDR3 length is 16 residues. Germline V lookup: CDR1 MNHNS, CDR2 SASEGT.

The chain combines TRBV5-4 with TRBJ2-2; D is possibly TRBD1 (5 bases). The CDR3 extends over 16 amino acids. V lost 0 bases to trimming and J lost 1 base, with 10 bases between them. In germline, CDR1 is SGHNT, CDR2 YYREEE (reference sequence). The CDR3 is CASSLGGRGNTGELFF. The DNA of the CDR3 is TGTGCCAGCAGCTTGGGTGGTAGGGGGAACACCGGGGAGCTGTTTTTT.

The gene calls are TRBV7-9 and TRBJ2-3; 10 bases are a match to TRBD2. The germline gives CDR1 SEHNR, CDR2 FQNEAQ (reference sequence). The CDR3 is 15 amino acids. J gave up 8 bases and V 3 bases, and 8 bases lay outside the gene matches. CDR3 nucleotides: TGTGCCAGCAGCTTCGGAGCGGGGGGGCCTAGTACGCAGTATTTT. It encodes CASSFGAGGPSTQYF.

As regards this clone: One end of the junction fails to match germline, which may point to a read error. This CDR3 reads CATSRAVQGLNF. The CDR3 nucleotides read TGTGCCACCAGTAGAGCGGTACAGGGTTTAAACTTC. V is TRBV15 and J is TRBJ2-7, with TRBD1 as a possible D gene (6 bases). The germline gives CDR1 LNHNV, CDR2 YYDKDF (reference sequence). The CDR3 has 12 residues.

The genes are TRBV10-3 and TRBJ1-2, with D possibly matching TRBD1 (5 bases). The CDR3 length is 14 residues. The germline gives CDR1 ENHRY, CDR2 SYGVKD. V lost 11 bases and J 3 bases, leaving 19 bases between the germline ends. CDR3 nucleotides: TGTGCCGTATCACCCAGGGCAGAAGACTATGGCTACACCTTC. Protein product: CAVSPRAEDYGYTF.

This chain links TRBV30 with TRBJ1-2; D unclear. Germline CDR1 is GTSNPN and CDR2 is SVGIG (reference sequence). The V end was cut by 3 bases, the J end by 5 bases, with 10 bases between. This CDR3 is 12 amino acids long. The CDR3 sequence is CAWSFSGYGYTF. In nucleotides, the CDR3 is TGTGCCTGGAGCTTTAGTGGTTATGGCTACACCTTC.

This sequence joins TRBV18 and TRBJ1-3; D may be TRBD1 (6 bases). V gave up 4 bases and J gave up 1 base, with 8 bases separating them. Germline values: CDR1 KGHSH, CDR2 LQKENI. The CDR3 is 14 amino acids. Here the CDR3 reads CASSLQGSGNTIYF. The CDR3 region has the DNA TGTGCCAGCTCACTCCAGGGGTCTGGAAACACCATATATTTT. Supplemented by reference TRBV18 and TRBJ1-3, the full variable domain reads NAGVMQNPRHLVRRRGQEARLRCSPMKGHSHVYWYRQLPEEGLKFMVYLQKENIIDESGMPKERFSAEFPKEGPSILRIQQVVRGDSAAYFCASSLQGSGNTIYFGEGSWLTVV.

V and J are TRBV7-9 and TRBJ2-5, with D tentatively TRBD2 (7 bases). This CDR3 is 13 amino acids long. Germline CDR1 and CDR2: SEHNR and FQNEAQ (reference sequence). V lost 5 bases to trimming and J lost 7 bases, with 14 bases between them. CDR3: CASSGGGGGTQYF. For the CDR3, the DNA is TGTGCCAGCAGCGGGGGGGGCGGGGGGACCCAGTACTTC.

This clone showed up just once. The chain has TRBV9 and TRBJ1-2, with D perhaps TRBD1 (6 bases). The CDR3 is 14 residues long. CDR1 is SGDLS, CDR2 YYNGEE, per germline. With 2 bases removed from V and 8 bases from J, the gap between germline ends came to 16 bases. The DNA of the CDR3 is TGTGCCAGCAGCGTTGATACAGGGTTGCAGGGCTACACCTTC. It is translated as CASSVDTGLQGYTF.

The table lists this clone with a count of one. The chain couples TRBV3-1 (or the pseudogene TRBV3-2) to TRBJ2-7, with D perhaps TRBD2 (7 bases). The CDR3 is 15 residues long. Germline assignment: CDR1 LGHDT and CDR2 YNNKEL (reference sequence). Trimming removed 2 bases from V and 4 bases from J, with 15 bases in between. As DNA, the CDR3 is TGTGCCAGCAGCCAAACCGGGGGGCCCCGTTACGAGCAGTACTTC. This sequence encodes CASSQTGGPRYEQYF.

This chain uses TRBV5-1 with TRBJ2-7, with a weak D call TRBD2 (5 bases). This CDR3 is built from 11 residues. V lost 7 bases and J lost 6, with 11 bases in between. Germline-derived CDR1 and CDR2 are SGHRS and YFSETQ. CDR3 amino acids: CASRDGIEQYF. The CDR3 DNA sequence: TGCGCCAGCCGAGACGGGATCGAGCAGTACTTC.

In this sample, this clone turned up once. The rearrangement links TRBV19 to TRBJ1-5; D is unclear. The germline V and J ends were trimmed by 6 bases and 4 bases, with 13 bases remaining between them. CDR3 size: 14 residues. Germline V gene sequence: CDR1 LNHDA, CDR2 SQIVND (reference sequence). In DNA form, the CDR3 reads TGTGCCAGTAGCCTTTACGCGGCGAATCAGCCCCAGCATTTT. Translating it yields CASSLYAANQPQHF.

This clone has at least ten counts. This rearrangement joins TRBV4-2 to TRBJ2-5; TRBD2 aligns across 8 bases. This CDR3 is 15 amino acids long. The trim removed 0 bases at V and 2 bases at J, leaving 2 bases unmatched. The germline V gene encodes CDR1 LGHNA and CDR2 YNFKEQ. The CDR3 sequence: CASSQDRGGQETQYF. CDR3 nucleotides: TGTGCCAGCAGCCAAGATCGGGGGGGGCAAGAGACCCAGTACTTC.

The CDR3 sequence is CASSLGLAGGSDEFF. The CDR3, as DNA: TGCGCCAGCAGCCTGGGACTAGCGGGGGGGTCTGATGAGTTCTTC. V is TRBV4-1 and J is TRBJ2-1, with 16 bases that match TRBD2. The CDR3 spans 15 residues. The ends lost 4 bases at V and 14 bases at J; junction bases unmatched: 8. Germline CDR1 MGHRA, CDR2 YSYEKL.

Here the CDR3 reads CSVDDSGYYNEQFF. The CDR3 nucleotides are TGCAGCGTGGACGACAGCGGGTATTACAATGAGCAGTTCTTC. The chain recombines TRBV29-1 with TRBJ2-1; D perhaps matches TRBD2 (6 bases). From germline, CDR1 is SQVTM and CDR2 ANQGSEA. The CDR3 covers 14 residues. Trimming shortened V by 6 bases and J by 4 bases, and 16 bases separated the two germline ends.

The chain recombines TRBV18 with TRBJ1-1, with a tentative D call TRBD1 (5 bases). The germline gives CDR1 KGHSH, CDR2 LQKENI. The CDR3 covers 13 residues. The germline V and J ends were trimmed by 3 bases and 3 bases, with 8 bases remaining between them. The CDR3 sequence: CASSPGADTEAFF. The CDR3 coding sequence is TGTGCCAGCTCACCTGGGGCGGACACTGAAGCTTTCTTT.

This chain links TRBV5-1 with TRBJ2-2; D not resolved. V dropped 4 bases and J dropped 4 bases, with 8 bases sitting between them. This CDR3 comprises 13 residues. CDR1 SGHRS and CDR2 YFSETQ come from the germline V gene. The CDR3 nucleotides read TGCGCCAGCAGCCCCCCGGGCACCGGGGAGCTGTTTTTT. This codes for CASSPPGTGELFF.

This chain uses TRBV11-1 with TRBJ2-5, with 10 positions matching TRBD1. Germline assignment: CDR1 SGHAT and CDR2 FQDESV (reference sequence). Unmatched junction bases numbered 9, after V lost 5 bases and J lost 6 bases. The CDR3 loop spans 15 amino acids. CDR3 sequence reads: CASSPSRTGGKTQYF. DNA for the CDR3: TGTGCCAGCAGCCCCTCCCGGACAGGGGGAAAGACCCAGTACTTC.

The V and J genes are TRBV7-9 and TRBJ1-4; tentatively, D is TRBD1 (6 bases). Trimming stripped 2 bases from V and 7 bases from J, with 14 bases between. CDR1 is SEHNR and CDR2 is FQNEAQ in the germline V gene (reference sequence). The CDR3 covers 15 residues. The CDR3 protein is CASSLTTGLSEKLFF. The CDR3 DNA follows: TGTGCCAGCAGCTTAACGACAGGACTCTCTGAAAAACTGTTTTTT.

The J gene is TRBJ2-7, the V gene TRBV6-5; D may be TRBD1 (6 bases). The V and J ends lost 9 bases and 0 bases respectively, with 15 bases between them. Per germline, CDR1 MNHEY and CDR2 SVGAGI. The CDR3 sequence is 14 residues long. DNA for the CDR3: TGTGCCAGTGAGGGGGAAGAGGGCTCCTACGAGCAGTACTTC. Translating gives CASEGEEGSYEQYF.

V gene TRBV19 combines with J gene TRBJ1-5; tentatively, D is TRBD1 (6 bases). V was trimmed by 6 bases and J by 0 bases, leaving 12 bases between them. The germline V gene has CDR1 LNHDA and CDR2 SQIVND (reference sequence). This CDR3 comprises 15 residues. CDR3 loop: CASSDGTYSNQPQHF. In DNA, the CDR3 is TGTGCCAGTAGCGACGGGACATATAGCAATCAGCCCCAGCATTTT.

This clone has just one count. The CDR3 nucleotides read TGTGCCAGCAGTGGATCGTGGACAGGGAGGGTTCACGAGCAGTACTTC. Its protein product is CASSGSWTGRVHEQYF. The chain employs TRBV6-1 and TRBJ2-7; tentative D call: TRBD1 (8 bases). Germline V gene lookup returns CDR1 MNHNS and CDR2 SASEGT. This CDR3 has 16 residues. Trimming left V 4 bases short and J 5 bases short, with 21 bases between.

The V and J genes are TRBV19 and TRBJ2-7, with TRBD2 identical over 13 bases. The CDR3 sequence is 17 residues long. J gave up 1 base and V 6 bases, and 9 bases lay outside the gene matches. The germline V gene encodes CDR1 LNHDA and CDR2 SQIVND (reference sequence). For the CDR3, the DNA is TGTGCCAGTAGCCAGACTAGCGGGGGGAAGGCGTCCTACGAGCAGTACTTC. It yields the protein CASSQTSGGKASYEQYF.